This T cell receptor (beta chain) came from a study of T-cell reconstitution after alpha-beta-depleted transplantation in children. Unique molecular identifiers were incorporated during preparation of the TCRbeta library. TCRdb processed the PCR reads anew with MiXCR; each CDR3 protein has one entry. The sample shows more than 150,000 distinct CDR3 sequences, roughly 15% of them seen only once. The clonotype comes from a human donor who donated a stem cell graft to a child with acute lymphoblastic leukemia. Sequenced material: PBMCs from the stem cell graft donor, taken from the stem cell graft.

In DNA form, the CDR3 reads TGTGCCAGCAGCTCGCTTTGGACAGCTCAAGAGACCCAGTACTTC. Its translation is CASSSLWTAQETQYF. This sequence joins TRBV11-3 and TRBJ2-5; D is perhaps TRBD1 (6 bases). Trimming removed 4 bases at V and 2 bases at J, with 14 bases between. The CDR3 totals 15 residues. Germline V gene lookup returns CDR1 SGHNT and CDR2 YENEEA.